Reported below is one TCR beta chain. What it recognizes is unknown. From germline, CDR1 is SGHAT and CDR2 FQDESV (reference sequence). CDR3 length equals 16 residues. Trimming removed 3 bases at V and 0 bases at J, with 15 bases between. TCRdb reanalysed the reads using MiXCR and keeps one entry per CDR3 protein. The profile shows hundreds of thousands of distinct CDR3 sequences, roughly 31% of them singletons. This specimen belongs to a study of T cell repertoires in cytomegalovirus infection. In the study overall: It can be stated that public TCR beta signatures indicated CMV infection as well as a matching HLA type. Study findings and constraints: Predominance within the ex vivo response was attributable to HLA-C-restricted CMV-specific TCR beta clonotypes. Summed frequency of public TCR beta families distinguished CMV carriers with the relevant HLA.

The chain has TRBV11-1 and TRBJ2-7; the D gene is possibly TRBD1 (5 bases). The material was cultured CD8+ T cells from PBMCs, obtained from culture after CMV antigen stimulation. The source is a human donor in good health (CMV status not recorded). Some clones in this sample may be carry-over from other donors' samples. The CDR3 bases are TGTGCCAGCAGCTTGGAATTTTGGGGCCACTCCTACGAGCAGTACTTC. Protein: CASSLEFWGHSYEQYF.